The 22 T cell receptor beta chains in this list originate from one sample, sequenced in a study of cytomegalovirus exposure and HLA in healthy donors. The PCR was carried out with 60 Vbeta primers and 13 Jbeta primers. TCRdb keeps only in-frame clones here, not all; method: immunoSEQ multiplex PCR. The repertoire includes roughly 99,000 clones, under 80% of them detected once, and roughly 15% sits in the top ten. The sample consisted of PBMCs. These receptors came from a middle-aged woman in good health and CMV-seropositive.

The genes are TRBV7-9 and TRBJ1-5; no clear D gene. The CDR3 has 15 amino acids. Trimming removed 3 bases from V and 0 bases from J, with 9 bases in between. Germline V CDR1 and CDR2: SEHNR, FQNEAQ (reference sequence). As DNA, the CDR3 is TGTGCCAGCAGCTTTACGGGGAGTAGCAATCAGCCCCAGCATTTT. Protein sequence: CASSFTGSSNQPQHF.

The chain combines TRBV6-5 with TRBJ2-1, with TRBD2 matching over 7 bases. CDR3 length: 15 amino acids. Trimming cost V 6 bases and J 7 bases; bases outside gene matches: 12. Germline-derived CDR1 and CDR2 are MNHEY and SVGAGI. The CDR3 DNA reads TGTGCCAGCAGCGACGGGGGGACCCTCCGAAATGAGCAGTTCTTC. This encodes CASSDGGTLRNEQFF.

J is TRBJ1-6 and V is TRBV4-1; 7 nucleotides match TRBD1. CDR3 length: 15 amino acids. J lost 13 bases, V lost 0 bases, and 9 bases had no gene match. Germline V gene data show CDR1 as MGHRA and CDR2 as YSYEKL. CDR3 sequence reads: CASSQDEGARTPLHF. The CDR3 nucleotides are TGCGCCAGCAGCCAAGATGAGGGGGCCCGGACGCCCCTCCACTTT.

V gene TRBV7-3 combines with J gene TRBJ2-3, with D hard to call. Trimming stripped 3 bases from V and 2 bases from J, with 6 bases between. The germline CDR1 and CDR2 sequences are SGHTA and FQGTGA. This CDR3 spans 13 amino acids. For the CDR3, the DNA is TGTGCCAGCAGCTTCGGTCTCACAGATACGCAGTATTTT. It translates to CASSFGLTDTQYF.

The J gene is TRBJ1-2, the V gene TRBV27, with TRBD1 as a possible D gene (6 bases). The germline gives CDR1 MNHEY, CDR2 SMNVEV (reference sequence). The CDR3 has 13 residues. V lost 5 bases, J lost 4 bases, and 11 bases lay in between. CDR3 sequence (DNA): TGTGCCAGCAGTCCCAACAGGGTCTATGGCTACACCTTC. This sequence encodes CASSPNRVYGYTF.

The genes are TRBV9 and TRBJ2-5, with D possibly being TRBD1 (6 bases). The germline CDR1 and CDR2 sequences are SGDLS and YYNGEE. The CDR3 loop spans 15 amino acids. V gave up 0 bases and J gave up 5 bases, with 14 bases separating them. The CDR3 DNA reads as TGTGCCAGCAGCGTAGGGACAGTGAGCGAGGAGACCCAGTACTTC. Residues: CASSVGTVSEETQYF.

Only one count was recorded for this clone. This chain connects TRBV30 to TRBJ1-6; 9 nucleotides line up with TRBD1. The CDR3 runs to 13 residues. V was pared by 3 bases and J by 10 bases, with 4 bases of the junction left unmatched. CDR1 is GTSNPN and CDR2 is SVGIG in the germline V gene (reference sequence). CDR3 sequence (DNA): TGTGCCTGGAGAGGACAGGGGAGCTCACCCCTCCACTTT. This encodes CAWRGQGSSPLHF. Filled out from reference TRBV30 and TRBJ1-6, the complete variable domain reads SQTIHQWPATLVQPVGSPLSLECTVEGTSNPNLYWYRQAAGRGLQLLFYSVGIGQISSEVPQNLSASRPQDRQFILSSKKLLLSDSGFYLCAWRGQGSSPLHFGNGTRLTVT.

The chain uses TRBV19 and TRBJ1-5, with 7 bases aligning to TRBD1. From germline, CDR1 is LNHDA and CDR2 SQIVND (reference sequence). J gave up 1 base and V 5 bases, and 2 bases lay outside the gene matches. The CDR3 covers 14 residues. DNA for the CDR3: TGTGCCAGTAGTTTGGGACAGAGCAATCAGCCCCAGCATTTT. Amino acids: CASSLGQSNQPQHF.

The chain couples TRBV19 to TRBJ1-2; 9 bases are a match to TRBD1. Germline assignment: CDR1 LNHDA and CDR2 SQIVND (reference sequence). Trimming cost V 3 bases and J 8 bases; bases outside gene matches: 4. This CDR3 region has 13 residues. The CDR3 region has the DNA TGTGCCAGTAGTATCGGGACAGGGAGAGGCTACACCTTC. Residues: CASSIGTGRGYTF.

V usage is TRBV12-5 and J usage is TRBJ2-3, with D tentatively TRBD2 (5 bases). The V gene lost 6 bases and the J gene lost 0 bases, with 16 bases spanning the gap. The germline V gene has CDR1 LGHNT and CDR2 FRNRAP. The CDR3 covers 16 residues. The CDR3 reads CASGPFGLYSTDTQYF. CDR3 nucleotides: TGTGCTAGTGGCCCCTTCGGACTTTATAGCACAGATACGCAGTATTTT.

The table lists this clone with a few counts. V and J are TRBV11-2 and TRBJ2-2; maybe TRBD2 (6 bases). The length of the CDR3 is 16 residues. Germline V lookup: CDR1 SGHAT, CDR2 FQNNGV. Trimming removed 7 bases at V and 5 bases at J, with 20 bases between. CDR3 in amino acids: CASTLVKAGRTGELFF. DNA for the CDR3: TGTGCCAGCACCCTAGTTAAGGCAGGGAGGACCGGGGAGCTGTTTTTT.

The chain is built from TRBV11-2 and TRBJ1-6, with 7 bases fitting TRBD1. This CDR3 is built from 15 residues. Germline lookup yields CDR1 SGHAT and CDR2 FQNNGV. The J segment lost 7 bases and the V segment lost 5 bases, leaving 8 bases of the junction unmatched. The CDR3 DNA follows: TGTGCCAGCAGCGCCGTAAGGGGGCACAATTCACCCCTCCACTTT. This gives the protein CASSAVRGHNSPLHF.

This clone was picked up a small number of times. The chain combines TRBV4-1 with TRBJ2-2; the D gene is possibly TRBD2 (5 bases). Trimming took off 0 bases at V and 6 bases at J, with 17 bases between the two ends. The CDR3 extends over 17 amino acids. Germline-derived CDR1 and CDR2 are MGHRA and YSYEKL. The CDR3 region is CASSQDWRVQSAGELFF. DNA of the CDR3: TGCGCCAGCAGCCAAGATTGGCGGGTCCAAAGCGCCGGGGAGCTGTTTTTT.

The rearrangement links TRBV27 to TRBJ1-1, with D possibly matching TRBD1 (6 bases). The germline V gene has CDR1 MNHEY and CDR2 SMNVEV (reference sequence). This CDR3 region has 16 residues. V was cut by 4 bases and J by 0 bases, with 15 bases left in between. In DNA form, the CDR3 reads TGTGCCAGCAGTTCGGGGGGCGGAACCATGAACACTGAAGCTTTCTTT. It encodes CASSSGGGTMNTEAFF.

This sequence joins TRBV6-5 and TRBJ2-3; 10 bases agree with TRBD2. There are 14 residues in the CDR3. CDR1 is MNHEY, CDR2 SVGAGI, per germline. V trimming: 3 bases; J trimming: 9 bases; junction bases outside the gene matches: 6. In DNA form, the CDR3 reads TGTGCCAGCAGTTATGGACTAGCGGTACCCACGCAGTATTTT. Translation: CASSYGLAVPTQYF.

This clone occurred a few times. The genes are TRBV19 and TRBJ1-3; unclear D gene. Germline V gene sequence: CDR1 LNHDA, CDR2 SQIVND (reference sequence). This CDR3 has 14 amino acids. V dropped 3 bases and J dropped 2 bases, with 8 bases sitting between them. The CDR3 sequence: CASSISVPGNTIYF. CDR3 in DNA: TGTGCCAGTAGTATTTCGGTACCTGGAAACACCATATATTTT.

V and J are TRBV4-3 and TRBJ1-5; perhaps TRBD1 as D (5 bases). This CDR3 contains 15 residues. The V gene lost 3 bases and the J gene lost 0 bases, with 9 bases spanning the gap. Germline CDR1 reads LGHNA; CDR2 reads YSLEER. CDR3 loop: CASSHSGGSNQPQHF. DNA for the CDR3: TGCGCCAGCAGCCACAGCGGGGGTAGCAATCAGCCCCAGCATTTT.

V is TRBV7-2 and J is TRBJ1-5, with unresolved D. Looked up from germline, CDR1 is SGHTA and CDR2 is FQGNSA. Trimming shortened V by 3 bases and J by 0 bases, and 3 bases separated the two germline ends. The CDR3 extends over 13 amino acids. The CDR3 protein is CASSFYSNQPQHF. The CDR3 DNA reads as TGTGCCAGCAGCTTTTATAGCAATCAGCCCCAGCATTTT. The full variable domain, with the rest looked up from reference TRBV7-2 and TRBJ1-5, is GAGVSQSPSNKVTEKGKDVELRCDPISGHTALYWYRQSLGQGLEFLIYFQGNSAPDKSGLPSDRFSAERTGGSVSTLTIQRTQQEDSAVYLCASSFYSNQPQHFGDGTRLSIL.

The chain links TRBV2 to TRBJ2-5, with 10 bases that match TRBD1. The length of the CDR3 is 15 residues. The V gene end was trimmed by 7 bases and the J gene end by 9 bases; junction bases not matched to a gene: 14. Germline V gives CDR1 SNHLY, CDR2 FYNNEI. The CDR3 here is CASIRDRGQGFAQYF. In DNA, the CDR3 is TGTGCCAGCATTAGAGACAGGGGGCAAGGATTCGCCCAGTACTTC. Supplemented by reference TRBV2 and TRBJ2-5, the full variable domain reads EPEVTQTPSHQVTQMGQEVILRCVPISNHLYFYWYRQILGQKVEFLVSFYNNEISEKSEIFDDQFSVERPDGSNFTLKIRSTKLEDSAMYFCASIRDRGQGFAQYFGPGTRLLVL.

The CDR3 sequence is CAWSGPHRDRGLYEQYF. Here the CDR3 DNA reads TGTGCCTGGAGCGGTCCTCACCGGGACAGGGGGCTCTACGAGCAGTACTTC. V gene TRBV30 combines with J gene TRBJ2-7; the match to TRBD1 covers 12 bases. The V and J ends lost 3 bases and 3 bases, in that order; junction bases with no gene match: 12. The CDR3 has 17 amino acids. Germline CDR1 reads GTSNPN; CDR2 reads SVGIG (reference sequence).

The V and J genes are TRBV5-4 and TRBJ1-2, with a tentative D call TRBD1 (6 bases). The CDR3 consists of 17 residues. V was clipped by 0 bases and J by 3 bases, with 18 bases between them. Germline CDR1 is SGHNT and CDR2 is YYREEE (reference sequence). The CDR3 coding sequence is TGTGCCAGCAGCTTGGGTGGGATGGCAGGGGCCCACTATGGCTACACCTTC. It encodes CASSLGGMAGAHYGYTF.

DNA of the CDR3: TGTGCCAGCAGCTTGGCTAGCGGGGGTTTGGATACGCAGTATTTT. Protein product: CASSLASGGLDTQYF. J is TRBJ2-3 and V is TRBV7-3, with TRBD2 matching 10 bases. The CDR3 covers 15 residues. Per germline, CDR1 SGHTA and CDR2 FQGTGA. The V gene end was trimmed by 3 bases and the J gene end by 6 bases; junction bases not matched to a gene: 6.